These T cell receptor beta chains were read from a single sample in a study of a mutant IDH1 vaccine in newly diagnosed glioma. These receptors' antigens are unknown. The protocol was immunoSEQ multiplex PCR, while the TCRdb copy is restricted to in-frame clones and leaves out a portion. Of 32,000 or so clones listed, about nine tenths are singletons. Sequenced here: peripheral blood mononuclear cells (PBMCs), sampled from a glioma patient whose treatment included an IDH1 peptide vaccine. These receptors were collected from a woman aged 35 to 49 with glioma. Some clones in this sample may be carry-over from other donors' samples. Both conserved end residues are part of each CDR3. Fields, in order: J gene, V gene, CDR3 length, CDR3 protein.

TRBJ2-3 | TRBV6-5 | 13 | CASSYMGADTQYF
TRBJ1-2 | TRBV28 | 14 | CASSLRGVNYGYTF
TRBJ2-5 | TRBV18 | 15 | CASSLNSQGAETQYF
TRBJ1-6 | TRBV4-3 | 15 | CASSQDLGLSSPLHF
TRBJ2-1 | TRBV10-3 | 13 | CAILGDPYNEQFF
TRBJ2-7 | TRBV6-5 | 14 | CASSSIGRSYEQYF
TRBJ2-7 | TRBV7-7 | 14 | CASSRDRGWGEQYF
TRBJ1-1 | TRBV6-5 | 14 | CASRNPAWGTEAFF
. | TRBV2 | 13 | CASRSGRKYEQYF
TRBJ1-2 | TRBV5-4 | 15 | CASSWLQGAPGGYTF
TRBJ1-6 | TRBV7-9 | 13 | CASRDRVSSPLHF
TRBJ2-7 | TRBV7-2 | 14 | CASSSGTVGSEQYF
TRBJ1-5 | TRBV29-1 | 13 | CSARWGVGQPQHF
TRBJ1-3 | TRBV9 | 18 | CASSVEARGVGAGNTIYF
TRBJ2-3 | TRBV19 | 16 | CASRDPGLAGTDTQYF
TRBJ2-7 | TRBV29-1 | 14 | CSVLPRDRDYEQYF
TRBJ1-1 | TRBV18 | 16 | CASSLNSRQGGTEAFF
TRBJ2-5 | TRBV7-9 | 18 | CASTTPSGGADVRETQYF
TRBJ2-3 | TRBV29-1 | 12 | CSVEDGPHQWYF
TRBJ2-3 | TRBV7-3 | 15 | CASSSFGGGTDTQYF
TRBJ1-1 | TRBV4-1 | 14 | CASSQTGLNTEAFF
TRBJ2-2 | TRBV18 | 15 | CASSPPRGNTGELFF
TRBJ1-4 | TRBV27 | 13 | CASSLFRREKLFF
TRBJ2-3 | TRBV19 | 13 | CASTLSGTDTQYF
TRBJ1-2 | TRBV2 | 14 | CASSEFRANYGYTF
TRBJ1-2 | TRBV5-6 | 11 | CASSLAGGYTF
TRBJ1-4 | TRBV7-2 | 14 | CASRPGGTDEKLFF
TRBJ1-6 | TRBV6-6 | 15 | CASSYLGVDNSPLHF